These 19 T cell receptor beta chains came from one sample sequenced in a study of early T cells in non-severe SARS-CoV-2 infection (dated by TCRdb to the early 2020s). Libraries were prepared through 5' RACE. Data came from a NextSeq 500. TCRdb handled the public reads itself, with Q25 trimming in fastp and clone calling in MiXCR, and kept productive beta chains. Rows with one shared CDR3 protein collapse into an entry with the most common genes and DNA. This sample gives approximately 70,000 distinct CDR3 sequences in total; roughly an eighth of them show up just once. 11% to 15% of the sample lies in the top ten. Material for sequencing was whole blood. These TCRs come from an adult who was a healthcare worker with PCR-confirmed SARS-CoV-2 infection or an uninfected control (not recorded which).

There are a few counts of this clonotype. The chain is built from TRBV11-2 and TRBJ2-7, with D unresolved. The V gene lost 5 bases and the J gene lost 6 bases, with 8 bases spanning the gap. Germline CDR1 and CDR2: SGHAT and FQNNGV. The CDR3 is 11 residues long. CDR3 DNA sequence: TGTGCCAGCAGCGTTCTGGGCGAGCAGTACTTC. It encodes CASSVLGEQYF.

This clonotype was seen ten or more times. The V gene is TRBV7-9, the J gene TRBJ2-3; no firm D call. This CDR3 comprises 13 residues. Trimming stripped 1 base from V and 4 bases from J, with 6 bases between. The V gene's germline CDR1 is SEHNR and CDR2 FQNEAQ (reference sequence). The CDR3 DNA reads TGTGCCAGCAGCTTAGGGTTGTCAGATACGCAGTATTTT. Amino acid sequence: CASSLGLSDTQYF.

This clonotype was picked up a small number of times. V usage is TRBV11-3 and J usage is TRBJ1-1; D is undetermined. The CDR3 has 15 residues. The V end was cut by 2 bases, the J end by 1 base, with 11 bases between. Germline lookup yields CDR1 SGHNT and CDR2 YENEEA. The CDR3 sequence is CASSLTSARNTEAFF. The CDR3 bases are TGTGCCAGCAGCTTAACGTCGGCCAGGAACACTGAAGCTTTCTTT.

Here the CDR3 reads CASSLVLTYNEQFF. The CDR3 nucleotides are TGTGCCAGCAGCTTAGTACTAACTTACAATGAGCAGTTCTTC. The chain combines TRBV11-2 with TRBJ2-1, with no clear D. This CDR3 has 14 amino acids. Trimming cost V 1 base and J 4 bases, with 8 bases left between them. From germline, CDR1 is SGHAT and CDR2 FQNNGV.

This clonotype was seen more than once but under ten times. The chain carries TRBV19 and TRBJ2-2; D uncertain. The ends were cut back, 7 bases at V and 3 bases at J, with 18 bases in the middle. Germline V gene data show CDR1 as LNHDA and CDR2 as SQIVND (reference sequence). This CDR3 contains 16 residues. CDR3: CASTPPFRAYTGELFF. DNA for the CDR3: TGTGCCAGTACCCCCCCTTTCCGGGCATACACCGGGGAGCTGTTTTTT. Filled out from reference TRBV19 and TRBJ2-2, the complete variable domain reads DGGITQSPKYLFRKEGQNVTLSCEQNLNHDAMYWYRQDPGQGLRLIYYSQIVNDFQKGDIAEGYSVSREKKESFPLTVTSAQKNPTAFYLCASTPPFRAYTGELFFGEGSRLTVL.

This clonotype was recorded a few times. The V and J genes are TRBV5-6 and TRBJ1-4; 8 bases fit TRBD1. CDR1 and CDR2 (germline): SGHDT, YYEEEE. CDR3 length: 13 amino acids. With 4 bases clipped from V and 8 bases from J, the junction kept 4 bases outside the gene matches. The CDR3 nucleotides are TGTGCCAGCAGCAGGACAGGGCAGGAAAAACTGTTTTTT. Translation gives CASSRTGQEKLFF. The full variable domain, in which reference TRBV5-6 and TRBJ1-4 provide the parts outside the CDR3, is DAGVTQSPTHLIKTRGQQVTLRCSPKSGHDTVSWYQQALGQGPQFIFQYYEEEERQRGNFPDRFSGHQFPNYSSELNVNALLLGDSALYLCASSRTGQEKLFFGSGTQLSVL.

This clonotype was seen only a few times. The CDR3: CASSSDAKNIQYF. CDR3 nucleotide sequence: TGCGCCAGCAGCTCGGATGCCAAAAACATTCAGTACTTC. This chain uses TRBV5-1 with TRBJ2-4; no reliable D call. The CDR3 is 13 amino acids. V dropped 3 bases and J dropped 1 base, with 5 bases sitting between them. From germline, CDR1 is SGHRS and CDR2 YFSETQ. Variable domain in full (rest from reference TRBV5-1 and TRBJ2-4): KAGVTQTPRYLIKTRGQQVTLSCSPISGHRSVSWYQQTPGQGLQFLFEYFSETQRNKGNFPGRFSGRQFSNSRSEMNVSTLELGDSALYLCASSSDAKNIQYFGAGTRLSVL.

The gene calls are TRBV6-6 and TRBJ2-1; D may be TRBD1 (6 bases). Germline-derived CDR1 and CDR2 are MNHNY and SVGAGI (reference sequence). This CDR3 comprises 13 residues. Deletions cut 6 bases from V and 6 bases from J, with 12 bases between. CDR3 sequence (DNA): TGTGCCAGCAGCGCACAGGGTGCCAATGAGCAGTTCTTC. Its protein product is CASSAQGANEQFF.

The chain combines TRBV5-4 with TRBJ1-1; D gene uncertain. Between the trimmed V and J ends, which lost 3 bases and 2 bases, there was a span of 8 bases. This CDR3 has 13 amino acids. CDR1 and CDR2 from the germline V gene are SGHNT and YYREEE (reference sequence). The CDR3 sequence: CASSSSVNTEAFF. In DNA, the CDR3 is TGTGCCAGCAGCTCATCCGTAAACACTGAAGCTTTCTTT. The entire variable domain, with the rest obtained from reference TRBV5-4 and TRBJ1-1, is as follows: ETGVTQSPTHLIKTRGQQVTLRCSSQSGHNTVSWYQQALGQGPQFIFQYYREEENGRGNFPPRFSGLQFPNYSSELNVNALELDDSALYLCASSSSVNTEAFFGQGTRLTVV.

The chain couples TRBV6-2 or TRBV6-3 to TRBJ1-5; 7 nucleotides match TRBD1. After removal of 5 bases from V and 7 bases from J, the junction contained 11 bases not matched to a gene. The CDR3 consists of 15 residues. Germline-derived CDR1 and CDR2 are MNHEY and SVGEGT. The CDR3 sequence: CASSPASGGAQPQHF. In nucleotides, the CDR3 is TGTGCCAGCAGTCCGGCTTCAGGGGGAGCCCAGCCCCAGCATTTT.

This clonotype was recorded a few times. The chain links TRBV29-1 to TRBJ1-1; 8 nucleotides agree with TRBD1. The J segment lost 3 bases and the V segment lost 7 bases, leaving 7 bases of the junction unmatched. CDR3 length: 13 amino acids. CDR1 is SQVTM, CDR2 ANQGSEA, per germline. The DNA of the CDR3 is TGCAGCGCACCAAAACAGGGGGACACTGAAGCTTTCTTT. Translation gives CSAPKQGDTEAFF. The full variable domain, completed using reference TRBV29-1 and TRBJ1-1, is SAVISQKPSRDICQRGTSLTIQCQVDSQVTMMFWYRQQPGQSLTLIATANQGSEATYESGFVIDKFPISRPNLTFSTLTVSNMSPEDSSIYLCSAPKQGDTEAFFGQGTRLTVV.

The rearrangement links TRBV28 to TRBJ2-7; D gene uncertain. The CDR3 extends over 11 amino acids. V gave up 3 bases and J gave up 7 bases, with 7 bases separating them. CDR1 MDHEN and CDR2 SYDVKM come from the germline V gene. The CDR3 reads CASSLVREQYF. The CDR3 DNA follows: TGTGCCAGCAGTTTGGTCAGGGAGCAGTACTTC.

The chain employs TRBV12-3 or TRBV12-4 and TRBJ2-3; possible D gene TRBD2, 6 bases. CDR3 length: 15 residues. Between the trimmed V and J ends, which lost 3 bases and 0 bases, there was a span of 10 bases. The CDR3 reads CASSFAGHSTDTQYF. CDR3 nucleotides: TGTGCCAGCAGTTTCGCGGGGCACAGCACAGATACGCAGTATTTT.

This clonotype was counted many times. J is TRBJ2-6 and V is TRBV19; D is uncertain. V was shortened by 6 bases and J by 2 bases, with 11 bases between the two germline ends. The germline V gene encodes CDR1 LNHDA and CDR2 SQIVND (reference sequence). The CDR3 sequence is 15 residues long. The CDR3 spells CASRIQRPGANVLTF. As DNA, the CDR3 is TGTGCCAGTAGGATACAGAGGCCTGGGGCCAACGTCCTGACTTTC.

V is TRBV20-1 and J is TRBJ2-7; perhaps D is TRBD1 or TRBD2 (5 bases each). CDR3 length equals 12 residues. The germline CDR1 and CDR2 sequences are DFQATT and SNEGSKA (reference sequence). Trimming took off 3 bases at V and 5 bases at J, with 11 bases between the two ends. The CDR3 sequence: CSASPGTHEQYF. In DNA, the CDR3 is TGCAGTGCTAGCCCGGGGACCCACGAGCAGTACTTC.

Details on this clonotype: No conserved phenylalanine or tryptophan ends this CDR3, so it is likely a read error. The chain employs TRBV29-1 and TRBJ2-7, with D perhaps TRBD2 (6 bases). Germline V lookup: CDR1 SQVTM, CDR2 ANQGSEA. This CDR3 is built from 12 residues. V was cut by 4 bases and J by 2 bases, with 9 bases left in between. The CDR3 is CSVAGVPYEQYS. The CDR3 region has the DNA TGCAGCGTTGCGGGGGTACCCTACGAGCAGTACTCC.

This clonotype was detected a few times. The V gene is TRBV15, the J gene TRBJ1-5; D gene uncertain. The CDR3 spans 13 residues. Germline V gene data show CDR1 as LNHNV and CDR2 as YYDKDF (reference sequence). V lost 6 bases and J lost 2, with 8 bases in between. The CDR3 sequence is CATSRRGNQPQHF. The CDR3 DNA sequence: TGTGCCACCAGTCGACGCGGCAATCAGCCCCAGCATTTT.

This clonotype was seen many times. This chain uses TRBV29-1 with TRBJ2-7; possible D gene TRBD1, 5 bases. This CDR3 region has 12 residues. Deletions cut 7 bases from V and 0 bases from J, with 10 bases between. Germline V gene data show CDR1 as SQVTM and CDR2 as ANQGSEA. CDR3 protein: CSANQGSYEQYF. The CDR3 bases are TGCAGCGCTAATCAGGGCTCCTACGAGCAGTACTTC.

The rearrangement links TRBV20-1 to TRBJ2-3; D might be TRBD1 or TRBD2, each matching 5 bases. The CDR3 has 15 residues. Germline V gene lookup returns CDR1 DFQATT and CDR2 SNEGSKA (reference sequence). Trimming took 6 bases from V and 3 from J, leaving 19 bases between them. The CDR3 protein is CSAPRGSGRTDTQYF. CDR3 sequence (DNA): TGCAGTGCGCCGCGAGGGTCAGGGAGAACAGATACGCAGTATTTT.